The sequence of this T cell receptor beta chain was determined in a study of T cell responses to AZD1222 COVID-19 vaccine. Study-wide results and caveats: Nearly half of the spike-specific TCRs reportedly recognize variant regions that carry no mutations. Clonal diversity was possibly underestimated, and white British individuals and females predominated among donors. Among AZD1222 vaccinees, only 6 or 7 were seropositive at baseline. Repertoire sampling happened only post peak T cell response.

Germline values: CDR1 LNHDA, CDR2 SQIVND (reference sequence). V dropped 5 bases and J dropped 6 bases, with 14 bases sitting between them. The CDR3 sequence is 15 residues long. As regards this clone: Its antigen remains unknown.

Clones were sequenced by immunoSEQ multiplex PCR, and TCRdb holds only the in-frame ones, with some missing. The sample has around 150,000 clones; roughly 90% are singletons. The rearrangement joins TRBV19 to TRBJ1-6, with no clear D. This sequence was found in an adult who received the AZD1222 COVID-19 vaccine. Specimen: peripheral blood, collected 28 days after the second AZD1222 dose. The CDR3 loop reads CASSATGLGNSPLHF. CDR3 DNA: TGTGCCAGTAGTGCGACCGGTCTAGGTAATTCACCCCTCCACTTT.